The entry below describes one T cell receptor (beta chain). Its antigen is as yet unknown. The sample originates from a study of beta chain features in type 1 diabetes. Donors underwent one heparinised blood draw, about 0.12 L on average. CDR1 and CDR2 from the germline V gene are SGHKS and YYEKEE (reference sequence). This CDR3 is 14 amino acids long. V lost 0 bases, J lost 1 base, and 4 bases lay in between. Findings of the study overall: Moderately but significantly shorter TCRB CDR3s were found in Type 1 diabetes patients in all four CD4+ subsets.

Expressed TCRB transcripts got sequenced, as all isolated RNA was reverse transcribed. Sequencing used immunoSEQ multiplex PCR; TCRdb keeps in-frame clones, though not all of them. The table records 53,000 or so clones, 55% to 80% of them present only once. The receptor comes from a woman aged 25 to 39 with type 1 diabetes. This chain links TRBV5-5 with TRBJ2-2; no clear D gene. The sample taken for sequencing was stem cell memory CD4+ T cells from blood. The CDR3 protein is CASSLGGNTGELFF. The CDR3 nucleotides read TGTGCCAGCAGCTTGGGAGGGAACACCGGGGAGCTGTTTTTT.